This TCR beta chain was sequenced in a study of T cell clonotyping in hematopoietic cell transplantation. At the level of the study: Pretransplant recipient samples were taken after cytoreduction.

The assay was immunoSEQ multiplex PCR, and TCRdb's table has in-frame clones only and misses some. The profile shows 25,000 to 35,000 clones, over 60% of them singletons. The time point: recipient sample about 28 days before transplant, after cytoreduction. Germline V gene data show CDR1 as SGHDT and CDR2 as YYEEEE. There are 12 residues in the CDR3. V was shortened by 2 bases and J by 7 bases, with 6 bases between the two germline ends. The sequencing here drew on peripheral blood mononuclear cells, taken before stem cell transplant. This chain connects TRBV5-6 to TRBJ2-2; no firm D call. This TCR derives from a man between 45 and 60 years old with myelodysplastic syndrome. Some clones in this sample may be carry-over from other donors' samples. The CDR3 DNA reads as TGTGCCAGCAGCTTCGGGCTCGGGGAGCTGTTTTTT. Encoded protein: CASSFGLGELFF.